This TCR delta chain stems from a study of Vδ1+ human thymocytes. Sequences come from RNA converted to cDNA by reverse transcription. Pooled V-gene forward primers with one constant-region reverse primer generated the CDR3 amplicons by multiplex PCR. TCRdb repeated clone calling on the multiplex PCR reads with CATT. Among about 25,000 delta-chain clones listed, under 8.5% were seen once. Study outcomes and limitations: Unlike peripheral blood Vdelta1+ controls, thymic delta-chain sequences included about 20% Vdelta2 and few Vdelta3. Thymic TRG and TRD repertoires appeared highly polyclonal.

This clone was counted only a few times. Its target is unknown. J gave up 4 bases and V 2 bases, and 7 bases lay outside the gene matches. The CDR3 runs to 15 residues. Germline CDR1 and CDR2: TSWWSYY and QGS. The clonotype comes from a girl under three years old who had congenital heart surgery. Sequenced material: Vdelta1+ gamma-delta thymocytes from the thymus. The subset: FACS-sorted CD3+ TCRalphabeta- TCRVdelta1+ TCRVdelta2- thymocytes. The V call is TRDV1, the J call TRDJ1; 7 bases match TRDD3. The CDR3 is CALGECVGYHDKLIF. CDR3 sequence (DNA): TGTGCTCTTGGGGAATGCGTGGGATACCACGATAAACTCATCTTT.